This is a list of T cell receptor beta chains from one sample in a study of T cell therapy after organ transplantation. The antigens for these receptors are not known. The data were produced by immunoSEQ multiplex PCR, yet TCRdb's version contains in-frame clones alone and is incomplete. The sample lists about 20,000 clones, 84% occurring once. The sample here was CD8+ T cells from blood, taken after autologous CMV-specific T cell therapy. The source is a human patient who had received a solid organ transplant and had CMV disease. Part of the T cells may come from the graft donor. Both conserved end residues are part of each CDR3. A D gene is named only where the DNA matches it firmly. Clone size is shown for a subset of rows, as once, few, many or a class of expanded clone.

abundance	d_gene	j_gene	v_gene	CDR3nt	CDR3aa
few	-	TRBJ1-2	TRBV14	TGTGCCAGCAGCCAATGGTCCTTGAGGTACACCTTC	CASSQWSLRYTF
-	-	TRBJ1-5	TRBV4-1	TGCGCCAGCAGCCAAGTTAATTCACCCAATCAGCCCCAGCATTTT	CASSQVNSPNQPQHF
-	TRBD1	TRBJ1-5	TRBV6-7	TGTGCCAGAAAACAGGGGAGCAATCAGCCCCAGCATTTT	CARKQGSNQPQHF
once	TRBD2	TRBJ2-2	TRBV9	TGTGCCAGCAGCCCCCGGCTAGCGGGATTGGCCGGGGAGCTGTTTTTT	CASSPRLAGLAGELFF
-	TRBD1	TRBJ1-5	TRBV9	TGTGCCAGCAGCGTGGGGGGGACAGCTAATCAGCCCCAGCATTTT	CASSVGGTANQPQHF
-	TRBD1	TRBJ1-2	TRBV6-5	TGTGCCAGCAGTTTCCTACCGGGGGACAGCAACTATGGCTACACCTTC	CASSFLPGDSNYGYTF
-	-	TRBJ2-1	TRBV19	TGTGCCAGTAGCCCCCCAAGCTCCTACAATGAGCAGTTCTTC	CASSPPSSYNEQFF
-	TRBD2	TRBJ2-5	TRBV4-2	TGTGCCAGCAGCCAAGAGGCTAGCGGGGGTTTTCAAGAGACCCAGTACTTC	CASSQEASGGFQETQYF
-	TRBD2	TRBJ2-2	TRBV5-5	TGTGCCAGCAGCATACAACCTCGGGAGGCAGGGTATACCGGGGAGCTGTTTTTT	CASSIQPREAGYTGELFF
-	TRBD2	TRBJ2-1	TRBV19	TGTGCCAGTAGTATAGGGGGTAGCGGGAGCGATGAGCAGTTCTTC	CASSIGGSGSDEQFF
-	-	TRBJ1-1	TRBV27	TGTGCCAGCAGCCCGAGGGGTATGAACACTGAAGCTTTCTTT	CASSPRGMNTEAFF